The 21 T cell receptor beta chains in this list originate from one sample, sequenced in a study of PD-L1 blockade in urothelial cancer (TCRdb year 2017). This specimen's time point label, per the study, means: pretreatment peripheral blood. Library creation used the immunoSEQ multiplex PCR assay. The table was pulled from immuneACCESS by TCRdb, which kept in-frame rearrangements only. Such tables lose some clones; where checked, under half of the loss comes from unresolved V genes, and the rest has no known cause. This sample has some 45,000 clones in its table, and 70% to 90% of those were observed once. The top ten clones comprise 16% of the sample. The sample here was PBMCs, taken around atezolizumab (anti-PD-L1) treatment. The receptor set was obtained from a man in his 60s with urothelial cancer.

The gene calls are TRBV13 and TRBJ1-1; a possible D gene is TRBD1 (6 bases). The V and J ends lost 5 bases and 4 bases respectively, with 14 bases between them. Germline V CDR1 and CDR2: PRHDT, FYEKMQ (reference sequence). This CDR3 has 14 amino acids. CDR3 sequence: CASSGGGRGTEAFF. The CDR3 bases are TGTGCCAGCAGCGGGGGGGGCAGGGGCACTGAAGCTTTCTTT.

In DNA form, the CDR3 reads TGCGCCAGCAGCTTGGCTACCTCCACCACAGATACGCAGTATTTT. Its translation: CASSLATSTTDTQYF. The V call is TRBV5-1, the J call TRBJ2-3, with unresolved D. V gave up 0 bases and J gave up 2 bases, with 10 bases separating them. The CDR3 runs to 15 residues. The germline V gene encodes CDR1 SGHRS and CDR2 YFSETQ. The complete variable domain, with remaining parts taken from reference TRBV5-1 and TRBJ2-3, reads KAGVTQTPRYLIKTRGQQVTLSCSPISGHRSVSWYQQTPGQGLQFLFEYFSETQRNKGNFPGRFSGRQFSNSRSEMNVSTLELGDSALYLCASSLATSTTDTQYFGPGTRLTVL.

The chain has TRBV19 and TRBJ2-3, with 11 bases fitting TRBD1. CDR1 and CDR2 from the germline V gene are LNHDA and SQIVND (reference sequence). The junction had 4 bases not matched to a gene; V was cut back by 3 bases and J by 5 bases. There are 15 residues in the CDR3. The CDR3 sequence: CASSIAGTGGDTQYF. The CDR3 DNA sequence: TGTGCCAGTAGTATCGCCGGGACAGGGGGAGATACGCAGTATTTT. Combining the CDR3 with reference TRBV19 and TRBJ2-3 gives the whole variable domain DGGITQSPKYLFRKEGQNVTLSCEQNLNHDAMYWYRQDPGQGLRLIYYSQIVNDFQKGDIAEGYSVSREKKESFPLTVTSAQKNPTAFYLCASSIAGTGGDTQYFGPGTRLTVL.

The chain carries TRBV6-5 and TRBJ2-1; TRBD2 agrees at 9 bases. Germline V CDR1 and CDR2: MNHEY, SVGAGI. Trimming cost V 2 bases and J 10 bases; bases outside gene matches: 9. There are 15 residues in the CDR3. CDR3 protein: CASSYQRGALSEQFF. CDR3 DNA: TGTGCCAGCAGTTACCAGCGGGGGGCCCTTTCAGAGCAGTTCTTC.

The rearrangement links TRBV4-3 to TRBJ1-2, with TRBD1 identical over 7 bases. The V gene's germline CDR1 is LGHNA and CDR2 YSLEER. With V trimmed by 3 bases and J by 0 bases, 10 bases remained unmatched. The CDR3 runs 17 residues. DNA of the CDR3: TGCGCCAGCAGCCAGATCGCCTCCGGGACAGCTAACTATGGCTACACCTTC. The encoded protein is CASSQIASGTANYGYTF.

This clone was observed a handful of times. Other DNA sequences in this sample translate to the same CDR3. The V call is TRBV10-3, the J call TRBJ2-7; 7 positions agree with TRBD2. Germline assignment: CDR1 ENHRY and CDR2 SYGVKD. J was trimmed by 0 bases and V by 2 bases; bases with no gene match: 1. The CDR3 loop spans 14 amino acids. The CDR3 nucleotides read TGTGCCATCAGTGAGCGGGGGGACTCCTACGAGCAGTACTTC. This gives the protein CAISERGDSYEQYF.

The CDR3 reads CAWSKGTGNYGYTF. The CDR3 DNA reads TGTGCCTGGAGTAAGGGCACGGGGAACTATGGCTACACCTTC. The chain couples TRBV30 to TRBJ1-2; D uncertain. In germline, CDR1 is GTSNPN, CDR2 SVGIG (reference sequence). Between the trimmed V and J ends, which lost 2 bases and 2 bases, there was a span of 12 bases. The CDR3 is made up of 14 amino acids.

This chain links TRBV9 with TRBJ2-1, with 10 nucleotides matching TRBD1. The CDR3 has 14 residues. Germline V gene data show CDR1 as SGDLS and CDR2 as YYNGEE. V shed 4 bases and J 10 bases; nucleotides not matched to a gene: 8. CDR3 sequence: CASSIRPGQGEQFF. The CDR3 DNA is TGTGCCAGCAGCATAAGACCGGGACAGGGGGAGCAGTTCTTC.

The gene calls are TRBV6-5 and TRBJ2-6; D ambiguous. The V gene lost 5 bases and the J gene lost 4 bases, with 9 bases spanning the gap. From germline, CDR1 is MNHEY and CDR2 SVGAGI. The CDR3 totals 14 residues. The CDR3, as DNA: TGTGCCAGCAGTCCCTTTCCCGGGGCCAACGTCCTGACTTTC. This sequence encodes CASSPFPGANVLTF.

This clone occurred once. The chain uses TRBV20-1 and TRBJ1-1; D possibly corresponds to TRBD1 (5 bases). V lost 4 bases and J 7 bases, leaving 10 bases between the germline ends. The CDR3 sequence is 11 residues long. The germline gives CDR1 DFQATT, CDR2 SNEGSKA (reference sequence). As DNA, the CDR3 is TGCAGTGCTACTACAGGAATTGAAGCTTTCTTT. Residues: CSATTGIEAFF.

The genes are TRBV6-5 and TRBJ2-6, with 7 bases aligning to TRBD1. The CDR3 consists of 16 residues. Germline CDR1 and CDR2: MNHEY and SVGAGI. Trimming took 0 bases from V and 4 from J; bases not matched to a gene: 3. The CDR3 nucleotides read TGTGCCAGCAGTTACTCGACAGGGAGAGGGGCCAACGTCCTGACTTTC. This encodes CASSYSTGRGANVLTF.

The V and J genes are TRBV16 and TRBJ2-7; perhaps TRBD1 as D (5 bases). The CDR3 is 14 residues long. The germline V gene encodes CDR1 KGHSY and CDR2 FQNENV. The germline V and J ends were trimmed by 4 bases and 2 bases, with 12 bases remaining between them. This CDR3 is CASSPRVATYEQYF. In nucleotides, the CDR3 is TGTGCCAGCAGCCCCAGGGTAGCTACCTACGAGCAGTACTTC.

This clone was seen only once. The chain is built from TRBV10-2 and TRBJ2-5; D perhaps matches TRBD2 (5 bases). There are 14 residues in the CDR3. In germline, CDR1 is WSHSY, CDR2 SAAADI. The V end lost 0 bases, the J end lost 5 bases, and 10 bases lay between the germline ends. The CDR3 DNA follows: TGCGCCAGCAGTGAGTCGAATAGGGAGGAGACCCAGTACTTC. Its protein is CASSESNREETQYF.

The rearrangement links TRBV5-1 to TRBJ1-6, with D possibly TRBD1 on 5 matching bases. This CDR3 has 16 amino acids. The germline V gene encodes CDR1 SGHRS and CDR2 YFSETQ. Trimming pared 0 bases from V and 7 bases from J, leaving 14 bases between. The CDR3 loop reads CASSLGFGGWNSPLHF. In DNA, the CDR3 is TGCGCCAGCAGCTTGGGGTTTGGGGGGTGGAATTCACCCCTCCACTTT. The whole variable domain, filled in from reference TRBV5-1 and TRBJ1-6, reads KAGVTQTPRYLIKTRGQQVTLSCSPISGHRSVSWYQQTPGQGLQFLFEYFSETQRNKGNFPGRFSGRQFSNSRSEMNVSTLELGDSALYLCASSLGFGGWNSPLHFGNGTRLTVT.

The chain has TRBV6-5 and TRBJ2-5; 7 bases align to TRBD2. CDR1 and CDR2 from the germline V gene are MNHEY and SVGAGI. The CDR3 contains 14 residues. The ends lost 4 bases at V and 7 bases at J; junction bases unmatched: 9. DNA of the CDR3: TGTGCCAGCAGTTCAGCGGGACGGGGAGGGACCCAGTACTTC. It yields the protein CASSSAGRGGTQYF.

This chain links TRBV7-2 with TRBJ2-7; 9 nucleotides align to TRBD2. Germline-derived CDR1 and CDR2 are SGHTA and FQGNSA. V was pared by 1 base and J by 2 bases, with 3 bases of the junction left unmatched. The CDR3 has 15 residues. The CDR3 nucleotides read TGTGCCAGCAGCTTAGTTAGCGGGGGAACCTACGAGCAGTACTTC. Translation: CASSLVSGGTYEQYF.

DNA of the CDR3: TGTGCCACCAGCAGAGGTTCCCCAGGCACTGGGGCCAACGTCCTGACTTTC. As protein: CATSRGSPGTGANVLTF. This chain connects TRBV15 to TRBJ2-6; D unresolved. The CDR3 length is 17 residues. The ends were cut back, 1 base at V and 2 bases at J, with 12 bases in the middle. Germline V CDR1 and CDR2: LNHNV, YYDKDF (reference sequence).

Details on this clone: This CDR3 is also generated by other DNA sequences in the sample. This chain connects TRBV9 to TRBJ1-2; D gene uncertain. The CDR3 sequence is 14 residues long. Germline loops: CDR1 SGDLS, CDR2 YYNGEE. V was shortened by 3 bases and J by 3 bases, with 12 bases between the two germline ends. DNA for the CDR3: TGTGCCAGCAGCGGCCCCAGTCGGGACTATGGCTACACCTTC. This translates into CASSGPSRDYGYTF.

The genes are TRBV4-2 and TRBJ2-7, with 10 bases lining up with TRBD2. CDR1 and CDR2 (germline): LGHNA, YNFKEQ. This CDR3 has 19 residues. V lost 5 bases to trimming and J lost 3 bases; unmatched junction nucleotides: 19. The CDR3: CASSAEGAGGPLSFYEQYF. The CDR3 DNA follows: TGTGCCAGCAGCGCTGAGGGAGCGGGAGGGCCACTTTCGTTCTACGAGCAGTACTTC.

V and J are TRBV19 and TRBJ1-2; TRBD1 agrees at 10 bases. The J segment lost 8 bases and the V segment lost 1 base, leaving 10 bases of the junction unmatched. The CDR3 covers 16 residues. Per the germline V gene, CDR1 is LNHDA and CDR2 is SQIVND (reference sequence). For the CDR3, the DNA is TGTGCCAGTAGTATAGGGTCGGCGGGACAGGGGCGAGGCTACACCTTC. It is translated as CASSIGSAGQGRGYTF.

Concerning this clone itself: A much larger clone differs by one base, so this may be a read error. This specimen includes other DNA sequences encoding the same CDR3. The rearrangement joins TRBV5-1 to TRBJ1-1; perhaps TRBD1 as D (5 bases). V was trimmed by 4 bases and J by 2 bases, leaving 6 bases between them. CDR3 length: 12 amino acids. Germline V CDR1 and CDR2: SGHRS, YFSETQ. The CDR3 loop reads CASSTGNTEAFF. The CDR3, as DNA: TGCGCCAGCAGCACAGGCAACACTGAAGCTTTCTTT.